The 28 T cell receptor beta chains presented below share a single source sample, sequenced in a study of T-cell reconstitution after alpha-beta-depleted transplantation in children. Construction of the TCRbeta library involved unique molecular identifiers. MiXCR was run by TCRdb on the PCR reads, yielding one entry per CDR3 protein. The profile shows approximately 650,000 distinct CDR3 sequences, under 15% of them singletons. The sequencing here drew on PBMCs, taken before TCRalphabeta/CD19-depleted stem cell transplant. The receptors stem from a girl aged 2-10 years with congenital amegakaryocytic thrombocytopenia, due to receive a stem cell transplant.

This clonotype was counted ten times or more. This chain uses TRBV28 with TRBJ1-4; D possibly corresponds to TRBD1 (5 bases). Per germline, CDR1 MDHEN and CDR2 SYDVKM. This CDR3 spans 14 amino acids. V was trimmed by 4 bases and J by 7 bases, leaving 13 bases between them. CDR3 bases: TGTGCCAGCAGTTCTCAGGTCGGGGGTGAAAAACTGTTTTTT. The encoded protein is CASSSQVGGEKLFF. The whole variable domain, remainder taken from reference TRBV28 and TRBJ1-4, is DVKVTQSSRYLVKRTGEKVFLECVQDMDHENMFWYRQDPGLGLRLIYFSYDVKMKEKGDIPEGYSVSREKKERFSLILESASTNQTSMYLCASSSQVGGEKLFFGSGTQLSVL.

This clonotype occurred a few times. V usage is TRBV28 and J usage is TRBJ1-3, with D possibly matching TRBD1 (5 bases). The germline V gene has CDR1 MDHEN and CDR2 SYDVKM. V lost 6 bases to trimming and J lost 0 bases, with 12 bases between them. The length of the CDR3 is 15 residues. The CDR3 DNA follows: TGTGCCAGCAGGAGGATCAGGGCCTCTGGAAACACCATATATTTT. As protein: CASRRIRASGNTIYF.

The chain recombines TRBV7-7 with TRBJ2-7, with 8 bases that match TRBD2. From germline, CDR1 is SSHAT and CDR2 FNYEAQ (reference sequence). The CDR3 has 16 residues. V lost 5 bases, J lost 6 bases, and 15 bases stayed unmatched. CDR3 amino acids: CASSPTWTSTPPEQYF. In DNA form, the CDR3 reads TGTGCCAGCAGCCCGACTTGGACTAGCACCCCTCCCGAGCAGTACTTC. Together with reference TRBV7-7 and TRBJ2-7, the CDR3 gives the full variable domain: GAGVSQSPRYKVTKRGQDVTLRCDPISSHATLYWYQQALGQGPEFLTYFNYEAQPDKSGLPSDRFSAERPEGSISTLTIQRTEQRDSAMYRCASSPTWTSTPPEQYFGPGTRLTVT.

This clonotype was detected many times. V and J are TRBV20-1 and TRBJ2-7, with 10 bases aligning to TRBD1. Germline loops: CDR1 DFQATT, CDR2 SNEGSKA (reference sequence). Unmatched junction bases numbered 13, after V lost 5 bases and J lost 6 bases. This CDR3 comprises 15 residues. CDR3 in DNA: TGCAGTGCTCTATACCACGGGACAGGGGCCAGCGAGCAGTACTTC. Its translation: CSALYHGTGASEQYF.

The chain joins TRBV3-1 to TRBJ2-3, with TRBD2 identical over 10 bases. Germline CDR1 is LGHDT and CDR2 is YNNKEL (reference sequence). CDR3 length equals 16 residues. Trimming removed 0 bases from V and 6 bases from J; junction bases left unmatched: 6. CDR3 DNA: TGTGCCAGCAGCCAAGAAACGACTAGCGGGTCCGATACGCAGTATTTT. It specifies CASSQETTSGSDTQYF.

The V gene is TRBV21-1, the J gene TRBJ2-1. TRBV21-1 is described as a pseudogene. This CDR3 has 14 residues. This CDR3 reads CARVDIYPYNEQFF. The CDR3 DNA follows: TGTGCCAGGGTCGACATTTACCCCTACAATGAGCAGTTCTTC.

This clonotype was observed at least ten times. The V call is TRBV29-1, the J call TRBJ2-5; D is unresolved. Germline lookup yields CDR1 SQVTM and CDR2 ANQGSEA. The CDR3 length is 13 residues. V lost 6 bases to trimming and J lost 0 bases, with 11 bases between them. CDR3 loop: CSVGKQYQETQYF. The CDR3 DNA reads as TGCAGCGTAGGGAAGCAGTACCAAGAGACCCAGTACTTC.

The gene calls are TRBV20-1 and TRBJ2-7, with 9 bases matching TRBD2. This CDR3 spans 16 amino acids. The V segment lost 3 bases and the J segment 5 bases; nucleotides outside the gene matches: 14. Germline V lookup: CDR1 DFQATT, CDR2 SNEGSKA (reference sequence). DNA for the CDR3: TGCAGTGCTAGTCTTCTGGCGGGAGGGCTATTCGACGAGCAGTACTTC. Its translation: CSASLLAGGLFDEQYF.

This clonotype was counted many times. The gene calls are TRBV20-1 and TRBJ2-1; TRBD1 aligns across 7 bases. In germline, CDR1 is DFQATT, CDR2 SNEGSKA (reference sequence). V gave up 4 bases and J gave up 5 bases; unmatched junction bases: 11. The CDR3 is 15 amino acids. The CDR3 DNA reads as TGCAGTGCTACCGAAAGCGGACAGGATCACAATGAGCAGTTCTTC. Translated, it gives CSATESGQDHNEQFF.

Many counts were recorded for this clonotype. The rearrangement joins TRBV6-1 to TRBJ1-1; D possibly corresponds to TRBD1 (5 bases). Germline assignment: CDR1 MNHNS and CDR2 SASEGT. V lost 8 bases to trimming and J lost 1 base, with 11 bases between them. The CDR3 spans 13 residues. The CDR3 region has the DNA TGTGCCAGCTCCCGCGGGGCGAACACTGAAGCTTTCTTT. Its protein product is CASSRGANTEAFF.

The chain employs TRBV7-2 and TRBJ1-3; tentative D call: TRBD1 (6 bases). CDR3 size: 15 residues. Germline assignment: CDR1 SGHTA and CDR2 FQGNSA. Trimming shortened V by 5 bases and J by 3 bases, and 14 bases separated the two germline ends. CDR3 sequence reads: CASSPEGDFGNTIYF. Written as DNA, the CDR3 is TGTGCCAGCAGCCCCGAGGGGGATTTTGGAAACACCATATATTTT.

This clonotype was observed at least ten times. The J gene is TRBJ2-3, the V gene TRBV20-1; D may be TRBD1 (5 bases). This CDR3 comprises 13 residues. V dropped 0 bases and J dropped 2 bases, with 6 bases sitting between them. The germline CDR1 and CDR2 sequences are DFQATT and SNEGSKA (reference sequence). This CDR3 is CSAREDTTDTQYF. Here the CDR3 DNA reads TGCAGTGCTAGAGAGGACACCACAGATACGCAGTATTTT.

The J gene is TRBJ2-7, the V gene TRBV28, with TRBD1 matching over 8 bases. V lost 7 bases, J lost 9 bases, and 17 bases stayed unmatched. The CDR3 sequence is 15 residues long. CDR1 and CDR2 (germline): MDHEN, SYDVKM. This CDR3 reads CASKKTGTGYHGQYF. CDR3 nucleotides: TGTGCCAGCAAAAAGACGGGGACAGGCTATCACGGGCAGTACTTC.

This clonotype was recorded at least ten times. The V gene is TRBV29-1, the J gene TRBJ2-2; tentatively, D is TRBD2 (5 bases). Germline V lookup: CDR1 SQVTM, CDR2 ANQGSEA. V lost 4 bases to trimming and J lost 7 bases, with 7 bases between them. The CDR3 spans 11 residues. In nucleotides, the CDR3 is TGCAGCGTTGCAAGCGGCGGGGAGCTGTTTTTT. Translation: CSVASGGELFF.

This clonotype showed up many times. The chain carries TRBV3-1 and TRBJ2-1, with 8 bases matching TRBD2. The ends lost 1 base at V and 2 bases at J; junction bases unmatched: 4. This CDR3 has 16 amino acids. The germline V gene has CDR1 LGHDT and CDR2 YNNKEL (reference sequence). The CDR3: CASSQAQLAAYNEQFF. The CDR3 DNA is TGTGCCAGCAGCCAAGCTCAACTAGCGGCCTACAATGAGCAGTTCTTC.

This clonotype has more than one count but fewer than ten. The J gene is TRBJ2-1, the V gene TRBV2; D might be TRBD1 (6 bases). Trimming shortened V by 2 bases and J by 9 bases, and 17 bases separated the two germline ends. Germline V gene sequence: CDR1 SNHLY, CDR2 FYNNEI. This CDR3 has 15 amino acids. The CDR3 is CASSEFWATQGEQFF. In DNA form, the CDR3 reads TGTGCCAGCAGTGAATTTTGGGCAACACAGGGTGAGCAGTTCTTC.

The rearrangement uses TRBV14 and TRBJ2-7; the match to TRBD1 covers 7 bases. The CDR3 spans 13 residues. Per germline, CDR1 SGHDN and CDR2 FVKESK. V was clipped by 1 base and J by 6 bases; unmatched bases: 3. DNA for the CDR3: TGTGCCAGCAGCCAAGCAGGGGACAGCGAGCAGTACTTC. This encodes CASSQAGDSEQYF. Based on the CDR3 plus reference TRBV14 and TRBJ2-7, the full variable domain is EAGVTQFPSHSVIEKGQTVTLRCDPISGHDNLYWYRRVMGKEIKFLLHFVKESKQDESGMPNNRFLAERTGGTYSTLKVQPAELEDSGVYFCASSQAGDSEQYFGPGTRLTVT.

This clonotype was picked up many times. The rearrangement joins TRBV3-1 to TRBJ2-5, with D possibly matching TRBD1 (6 bases). CDR1 and CDR2 (germline): LGHDT, YNNKEL (reference sequence). The CDR3 is 14 amino acids. Trimming removed 0 bases at V and 5 bases at J, with 10 bases between. CDR3 sequence (DNA): TGTGCCAGCAGCCAAGATCCAGGGGTGGAGACCCAGTACTTC. Translating gives CASSQDPGVETQYF.

The rearrangement links TRBV7-2 to TRBJ2-3; TRBD2 aligns across 9 bases. The V gene's germline CDR1 is SGHTA and CDR2 FQGNSA. V lost 0 bases, J lost 7 bases, and 17 bases stayed unmatched. CDR3 size: 19 residues. The CDR3 sequence: CASSLAPQLTSGAFYTQYF. CDR3 nucleotides: TGTGCCAGCAGCTTAGCGCCTCAACTGACTAGCGGTGCTTTTTATACGCAGTATTTT.

This clonotype was counted many times. The V and J genes are TRBV19 and TRBJ2-1, with D perhaps TRBD1 (5 bases). The CDR3 runs 13 residues. V was shortened by 3 bases and J by 5 bases, with 8 bases between the two germline ends. Germline V CDR1 and CDR2: LNHDA, SQIVND (reference sequence). The CDR3 protein is CASSIGRDNEQFF. In DNA form, the CDR3 reads TGTGCCAGTAGTATTGGCAGGGACAATGAGCAGTTCTTC.

The V and J genes are TRBV5-1 and TRBJ2-5, with D unresolved. CDR3 length equals 14 residues. Trimming removed 3 bases from V and 1 base from J, with 10 bases in between. CDR1 and CDR2 from the germline V gene are SGHRS and YFSETQ. CDR3 region: CASSSTLFQETQYF. The CDR3 DNA reads TGCGCCAGCAGCTCTACTCTTTTCCAAGAGACCCAGTACTTC. Full variable domain (missing parts from reference TRBV5-1 and TRBJ2-5): KAGVTQTPRYLIKTRGQQVTLSCSPISGHRSVSWYQQTPGQGLQFLFEYFSETQRNKGNFPGRFSGRQFSNSRSEMNVSTLELGDSALYLCASSSTLFQETQYFGPGTRLLVL.

In this sample, this clonotype turned up many times. The chain has TRBV2 and TRBJ1-6; D perhaps matches TRBD1 (6 bases). Germline V CDR1 and CDR2: SNHLY, FYNNEI. Trimming took off 6 bases at V and 14 bases at J, with 14 bases between the two ends. This CDR3 has 12 amino acids. In DNA form, the CDR3 reads TGTGCCAGCAGAGGACGGGACACCGCCCTCCACTTT. Its translation: CASRGRDTALHF.

This clonotype has just a few counts. The CDR3 DNA is TGCGCCAGCATCGGGACTAGCGGGATTACGGAGACCCAGTACTTC. Translation: CASIGTSGITETQYF. The chain couples TRBV5-1 to TRBJ2-5, with TRBD2 matching over 13 bases. Germline values: CDR1 SGHRS, CDR2 YFSETQ. The CDR3 length is 15 residues. Trimming removed 6 bases from V and 5 bases from J; junction bases left unmatched: 7.

Many counts were recorded for this clonotype. The junction differs from germline at one of its ends, possibly a read error. The V call is TRBV4-1, the J call TRBJ1-3, with 9 bases fitting TRBD1. Germline-derived CDR1 and CDR2 are MGHRA and YSYEKL. This CDR3 is built from 15 residues. CDR3 bases: TGCGCCAGCAGGCAAGGGGACAGGGCAATAAGCACCATATATTTT. It codes for CASRQGDRAISTIYF.

CDR3 in DNA: TGTGCCAGCAGTTTTCAGGGTGTCCCCTACGAGCAGTACTTC. It translates to CASSFQGVPYEQYF. This chain uses TRBV12-3 or TRBV12-4 with TRBJ2-7; D possibly corresponds to TRBD1 (5 bases). Trimming left V 3 bases short and J 2 bases short, with 11 bases between. The CDR3 has 14 residues.

This clonotype was counted many times. The genes are TRBV29-1 and TRBJ2-3; D unclear. The V end lost 4 bases, the J end lost 3 bases, and 17 bases lay between the germline ends. CDR1 and CDR2 from the germline V gene are SQVTM and ANQGSEA. The CDR3 is 15 residues long. This CDR3 reads CSVAPASTGTDTQYF. The DNA for the CDR3 is TGCAGCGTTGCCCCAGCGTCTACCGGGACAGATACGCAGTATTTT.

The genes are TRBV7-9 and TRBJ2-1; 8 bases align to TRBD1. This CDR3 contains 17 residues. V lost 4 bases to trimming and J lost 8 bases; unmatched junction nucleotides: 16. The V gene's germline CDR1 is SEHNR and CDR2 FQNEAQ (reference sequence). The CDR3 DNA sequence: TGTGCCAGCAGCTCAACCCGTCGGACAGGGACAATTGATGAGCAGTTCTTC. Residues: CASSSTRRTGTIDEQFF.

In its sample, this clonotype was seen many times. The chain employs TRBV15 and TRBJ2-5; D is uncertain. Trimming left V 5 bases short and J 1 base short, with 2 bases between. The CDR3 runs 11 residues. From germline, CDR1 is LNHNV and CDR2 YYDKDF (reference sequence). CDR3 amino acids: CATSGQETQYF. The CDR3 nucleotides read TGTGCCACCAGCGGCCAAGAGACCCAGTACTTC.